Listed here are 13 T cell receptor beta chains from one sample, sequenced in a study of T cells in localized non-small cell lung cancer. This table comes from immunoSEQ multiplex PCR, and its TCRdb copy is limited to in-frame clones, with some not included. The table has tens of thousands of clones, about 92% seen once. The sample was peripheral blood, taken before any cancer treatment. The source is a female donor at least 60 years old with stage I lung adenocarcinoma.

The genes are TRBV28 and TRBJ2-2, with unresolved D. V lost 3 bases and J 7 bases, leaving 6 bases between the germline ends. CDR3 length: 12 amino acids. Germline-derived CDR1 and CDR2 are MDHEN and SYDVKM. The CDR3 DNA is TGTGCCAGCAGTTTTCTCGGCGGGGAGCTGTTTTTT. Translated, it gives CASSFLGGELFF.

This chain uses TRBV19 with TRBJ2-7; tentative D call: TRBD2 (5 bases). Trimming removed 4 bases from V and 2 bases from J, with 9 bases in between. CDR3 length: 13 residues. Germline CDR1 and CDR2: LNHDA and SQIVND (reference sequence). The CDR3 region has the DNA TGTGCCAGTAGTAGAGCCGGGACCTACGAGCAGTACTTC. This encodes CASSRAGTYEQYF.

The rearrangement links TRBV7-2 to TRBJ1-1, with D unclear. The CDR3 is 11 residues long. The V gene's germline CDR1 is SGHTA and CDR2 FQGNSA. V was cut by 2 bases and J by 6 bases, with 4 bases left in between. The CDR3 spells CASSLKAEAFF. CDR3 sequence (DNA): TGTGCCAGCAGCTTAAAGGCTGAAGCTTTCTTT.

The rearrangement links TRBV28 to TRBJ2-5; no reliable D call. CDR1 is MDHEN and CDR2 is SYDVKM in the germline V gene. The CDR3 sequence is 14 residues long. V dropped 6 bases and J dropped 5 bases, with 16 bases sitting between them. Here the CDR3 reads CASSSPTGWETQYF. The CDR3 bases are TGTGCCAGCAGCAGCCCGACTGGGTGGGAGACCCAGTACTTC.

The V gene is TRBV5-1, the J gene TRBJ1-1; TRBD1 matches at 9 bases. CDR3 size: 16 residues. Germline V gene data show CDR1 as SGHRS and CDR2 as YFSETQ. V was pared by 4 bases and J by 2 bases, with 9 bases of the junction left unmatched. The CDR3 sequence is CASSQLPGQGNTEAFF. DNA of the CDR3: TGCGCCAGCAGCCAACTACCGGGACAGGGCAACACTGAAGCTTTCTTT.

The gene calls are TRBV25-1 and TRBJ2-1; TRBD1 matches 7 bases. V shed 4 bases and J 6 bases; nucleotides not matched to a gene: 3. The germline V gene has CDR1 MGHDK and CDR2 SYGVNS. The length of the CDR3 is 13 residues. The DNA for the CDR3 is TGTGCCAGCAGTGGACAGGGCCGCAATGAGCAGTTCTTC. Translating it yields CASSGQGRNEQFF.

The count of this clone is one. The V gene is TRBV5-1, the J gene TRBJ2-3; TRBD2 is a possible D gene (5 bases). The germline V gene has CDR1 SGHRS and CDR2 YFSETQ. The length of the CDR3 is 16 residues. V was pared by 0 bases and J by 4 bases, with 15 bases between. The CDR3 nucleotides read TGCGCCAGCAGCTTGGCCTGGAGTAGCGTTGCAGATACGCAGTATTTT. It yields the protein CASSLAWSSVADTQYF.

On this clone: Other DNA sequences in this sample translate to the same CDR3. The rearrangement joins TRBV27 to TRBJ2-7, with 15 bases identical to TRBD2. CDR3 size: 19 residues. V was clipped by 5 bases and J by 0 bases; unmatched bases: 11. Germline V gene lookup returns CDR1 MNHEY and CDR2 SMNVEV (reference sequence). As DNA, the CDR3 is TGTGCCAGCAGTCCCCCGGGACTAGCGGGGGGCTCTCGCTCCTACGAGCAGTACTTC. Protein sequence: CASSPPGLAGGSRSYEQYF.

The J gene is TRBJ2-6, the V gene TRBV5-4; D remains unclear. V lost 4 bases, J lost 0 bases, and 14 bases lay in between. CDR3 length: 17 residues. Looked up from germline, CDR1 is SGHNT and CDR2 is YYREEE (reference sequence). The CDR3 region is CASSPELWGSGANVLTF. The CDR3 coding sequence is TGTGCCAGCAGCCCCGAACTCTGGGGCTCTGGGGCCAACGTCCTGACTTTC.

This chain links TRBV11-2 with TRBJ1-2; TRBD1 matches 7 bases. Germline loops: CDR1 SGHAT, CDR2 FQNNGV. After removal of 3 bases from V and 4 bases from J, the junction contained 5 bases not matched to a gene. The CDR3 is made up of 14 amino acids. The CDR3 DNA reads TGTGCCAGCAGCTTTTCACAGGGGCCCTATGGCTACACCTTC. As protein: CASSFSQGPYGYTF.

On this clone: A read error may produce the germline difference seen at one junction end. The chain links TRBV2 to TRBJ1-1; D call uncertain. The CDR3 contains 10 residues. CDR1 and CDR2 from the germline V gene are SNHLY and FYNNEI. The CDR3 is CASREVGAFF. CDR3 DNA sequence: TGTGCCAGCAGAGAAGTTGGGGCTTTCTTT.

The chain couples TRBV4-3 to TRBJ2-6; 7 positions match TRBD1. This CDR3 is built from 18 residues. Germline lookup yields CDR1 LGHNA and CDR2 YSLEER. Unmatched junction bases numbered 7, after V lost 0 bases and J lost 2 bases. The CDR3 region has the DNA TGCGCCAGCAGCCAAGATCCCCCCCAGGGGGCTGGGGCCAACGTCCTGACTTTC. Encoded protein: CASSQDPPQGAGANVLTF.

The chain links TRBV6-1 to TRBJ1-5; 8 bases are shared with TRBD1. The CDR3 sequence is 16 residues long. Germline trimming cut 4 bases from V and 4 bases from J; bases unmatched to any gene: 9. Germline values: CDR1 MNHNS, CDR2 SASEGT. The chain's CDR3 is CASSVRPGQVNQPQHF. The DNA for the CDR3 is TGTGCCAGCAGTGTCCGACCGGGACAGGTAAATCAGCCCCAGCATTTT.